The T cell receptor (beta chain) described here comes from a study of T cell responses to AZD1222 COVID-19 vaccine. The repertoire was sequenced with immunoSEQ multiplex PCR; TCRdb's copy has only in-frame clones and lacks some. This sample has some 96,000 clones, with 88% found just once. A note on this clone: As yet, its antigen is unknown.

Study results and limitations: It was only 6 or 7 AZD1222 recipients who were seropositive at baseline. There were vaccine-associated CD4 TCRs across spike, dominant at 160-218 and 743-854. Two AZD1222 doses significantly raised spike-specific TCR breadth and depth over controls. White British ancestry dominated among donors, who included more females, and clonal diversity was possibly underestimated.

The CDR3 sequence is 13 residues long. The J segment lost 4 bases and the V segment lost 4 bases, leaving 1 base of the junction unmatched. The chain couples TRBV12-3 or TRBV12-4 to TRBJ1-2; 9 nucleotides align to TRBD1. This sequence originates from an adult in good health. This specimen consisted of peripheral blood, obtained on day 0 of AZD1222 vaccination. CDR3 region: CASSSDRGYGYTF. The CDR3 nucleotides are TGTGCCAGCAGTTCGGACAGGGGCTATGGCTACACCTTC.